This TCR beta chain originates from a study of T cell repertoires in ileal Crohn's disease. For the study at large: Operated complications were stricturing disease (about 60%) and penetrating disease (approximately 39%). Study-wide findings and caveats: Clonal expansions were more frequent in active smokers than non-smokers at surgery. Sorted CD8 T cells held more high-frequency clones than CD4.

As concerns this clone: Antigen unknown.

This CDR3 has 15 residues. The V and J ends lost 7 bases and 4 bases, in that order; junction bases with no gene match: 8. Germline-derived CDR1 and CDR2 are MNHEY and SMNVEV (reference sequence). Here immunoSEQ multiplex PCR was the method, and the copy in TCRdb shows in-frame clones only, minus some. The repertoire includes approximately 4,000 clones, about 80% of them detected once, and more than 6.5% sits in the top ten. Eligibility required adulthood, ileal or ileocolonic Crohn's disease and indicated ileocolonic resection. The clonotype comes from an adult with Crohn's disease. Sequencing used ileal tissue. The V and J genes are TRBV27 and TRBJ1-1; 11 nucleotides match TRBD1. In DNA, the CDR3 is TGTGCCAGCATTCCCGGGACAGGGGGGGGCACTGAAGCTTTCTTT. Its translation is CASIPGTGGGTEAFF.